What follows are 7 T cell receptor beta chains derived from one specimen sequenced in a study of blood T cell repertoires in COVID-19. Profiled with immunoSEQ multiplex PCR; TCRdb holds only in-frame clones, not every one. The data hold 200,000 to 300,000 clones, with roughly 90% observed a single time. Sequencing was performed on peripheral blood. The receptor source for this set is a man aged 60 to 75 who had recovered from COVID-19.

For the CDR3, the DNA is TGTGCCGTAGATCAGCCCCAGCATTTT. Protein sequence: CAVDQPQHF. The J gene is TRBJ1-5, the V gene TRBV30; no definite D call. Germline CDR1 GTSNPN, CDR2 SVGIG (reference sequence). Trimming pared 8 bases from V and 5 bases from J, leaving 4 bases between. This CDR3 region has 9 residues.

The chain has TRBV30 and TRBJ1-6; D not certain. V was shortened by 2 bases and J by 9 bases, with 17 bases between the two germline ends. This CDR3 has 15 amino acids. CDR1 and CDR2 from the germline V gene are GTSNPN and SVGIG (reference sequence). CDR3 sequence reads: CAWSPLEGSTSPLHF. The CDR3 DNA reads TGTGCCTGGAGTCCCTTGGAGGGTTCTACTTCACCCCTCCACTTT.

The gene calls are TRBV6-2 or TRBV6-3 and TRBJ2-5; 9 bases align to TRBD1. Losses at the gene ends were 0 bases for V and 5 bases for J; bases not matched to a gene: 10. This CDR3 comprises 17 residues. The germline V gene encodes CDR1 MNHEY and CDR2 SVGEGT. This CDR3 reads CASSYSKPDRGSETQYF. The CDR3 nucleotides read TGTGCCAGCAGTTACTCGAAACCGGACAGGGGATCTGAGACCCAGTACTTC.

V is TRBV19 and J is TRBJ1-5; possibly TRBD1 for D (5 bases). CDR3 length equals 16 residues. Trimming took off 6 bases at V and 2 bases at J, with 17 bases between the two ends. Germline lookup yields CDR1 LNHDA and CDR2 SQIVND (reference sequence). The chain's CDR3 is CASSDTGYWGNQPQHF. For the CDR3, the DNA is TGTGCCAGTAGCGATACAGGATACTGGGGCAATCAGCCCCAGCATTTT.

The chain employs TRBV11-2 and TRBJ2-7, with a possible D match to TRBD1 (6 bases). Trimming cost V 5 bases and J 1 base, with 12 bases left between them. Germline CDR1 reads SGHAT; CDR2 reads FQNNGV. This CDR3 has 14 residues. DNA of the CDR3: TGTGCCAGCAGCCCATTGGACAGATCCTACGAGCAGTACTTC. It encodes CASSPLDRSYEQYF. The complete variable domain, with remaining parts taken from reference TRBV11-2 and TRBJ2-7, reads EAGVAQSPRYKIIEKRQSVAFWCNPISGHATLYWYQQILGQGPKLLIQFQNNGVVDDSQLPKDRFSAERLKGVDSTLKIQPAKLEDSAVYLCASSPLDRSYEQYFGPGTRLTVT.

In this sample, this clone turned up a few times. V is TRBV7-6 and J is TRBJ2-1, with 9 bases matching TRBD1. V gave up 6 bases and J gave up 4 bases; unmatched junction bases: 7. The CDR3 covers 15 residues. Germline V gene lookup returns CDR1 SGHVS and CDR2 FNYEAQ. The CDR3 DNA reads TGTGCCAGCAGTACCGGGACAGGGAGATACAATGAGCAGTTCTTC. The encoded protein is CASSTGTGRYNEQFF.

The CDR3 region is CAWGRGQEHNEQFF. The DNA for the CDR3 is TGTGCCTGGGGGCGGGGACAGGAACACAATGAGCAGTTCTTC. The chain employs TRBV30 and TRBJ2-1; 8 nucleotides align to TRBD1. The CDR3 runs 14 residues. V trimming: 5 bases; J trimming: 5 bases; junction bases outside the gene matches: 8. Germline CDR1 GTSNPN, CDR2 SVGIG (reference sequence).